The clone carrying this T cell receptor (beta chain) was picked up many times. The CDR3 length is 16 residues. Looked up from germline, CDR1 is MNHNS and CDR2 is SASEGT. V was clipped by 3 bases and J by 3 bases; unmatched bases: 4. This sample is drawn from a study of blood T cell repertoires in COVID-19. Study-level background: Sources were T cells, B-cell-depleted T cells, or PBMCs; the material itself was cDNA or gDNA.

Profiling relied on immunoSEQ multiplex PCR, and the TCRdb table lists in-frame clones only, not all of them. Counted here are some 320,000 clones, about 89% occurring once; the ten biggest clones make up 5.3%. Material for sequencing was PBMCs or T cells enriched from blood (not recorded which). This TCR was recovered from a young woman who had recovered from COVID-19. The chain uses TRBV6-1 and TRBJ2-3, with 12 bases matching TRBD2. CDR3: CASSDLAGGGTDTQYF. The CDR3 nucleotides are TGTGCCAGCAGTGACCTAGCGGGGGGGGGAACAGATACGCAGTATTTT.